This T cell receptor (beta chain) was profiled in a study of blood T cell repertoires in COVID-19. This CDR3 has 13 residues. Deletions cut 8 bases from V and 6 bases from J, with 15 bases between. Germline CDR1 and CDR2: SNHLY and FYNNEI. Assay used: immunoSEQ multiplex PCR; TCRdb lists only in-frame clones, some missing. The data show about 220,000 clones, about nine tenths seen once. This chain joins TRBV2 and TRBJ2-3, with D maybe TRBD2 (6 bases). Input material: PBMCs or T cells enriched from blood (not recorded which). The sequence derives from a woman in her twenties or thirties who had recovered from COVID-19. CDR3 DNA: TGTGCCAGCGGGGCGGGGAGAGTCGATACGCAGTATTTT. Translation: CASGAGRVDTQYF.